This T cell receptor (beta chain) derives from a study of neurological immune-mediated disorders. Time point: longitudinal time-point 1 (baseline). Healthy controls comprised blood bank volunteers in Maryland, USA. The cDNA was synthesized by means of template-switch 5'RACE, which was carried out with 10-nucleotide random UMIs. Every sequencing run gave over 190 million TCR-beta sequences, taken from 15-18 subjects. TCRdb fed the 5' RACE reads into MiXCR, producing one record per CDR3 protein. The sample gives around 76,000 distinct CDR3 sequences, roughly 10% of which show up once; approximately 9.7% is in the top ten. The origin of this receptor is a man aged 30-40 years in good health. The sequenced sample consisted of PBMCs.

The CDR3 coding sequence is TGTGCCTGGAGTGCCTCCGGGACTACAAGCACAGATACGCAGTATTTT. Translating gives CAWSASGTTSTDTQYF. The chain has TRBV30 and TRBJ2-3; 7 bases are a match to TRBD2. Germline assignment: CDR1 GTSNPN and CDR2 SVGIG (reference sequence). This CDR3 has 16 amino acids. The junction had 7 bases not matched to a gene; V was cut back by 1 base and J by 0 bases.